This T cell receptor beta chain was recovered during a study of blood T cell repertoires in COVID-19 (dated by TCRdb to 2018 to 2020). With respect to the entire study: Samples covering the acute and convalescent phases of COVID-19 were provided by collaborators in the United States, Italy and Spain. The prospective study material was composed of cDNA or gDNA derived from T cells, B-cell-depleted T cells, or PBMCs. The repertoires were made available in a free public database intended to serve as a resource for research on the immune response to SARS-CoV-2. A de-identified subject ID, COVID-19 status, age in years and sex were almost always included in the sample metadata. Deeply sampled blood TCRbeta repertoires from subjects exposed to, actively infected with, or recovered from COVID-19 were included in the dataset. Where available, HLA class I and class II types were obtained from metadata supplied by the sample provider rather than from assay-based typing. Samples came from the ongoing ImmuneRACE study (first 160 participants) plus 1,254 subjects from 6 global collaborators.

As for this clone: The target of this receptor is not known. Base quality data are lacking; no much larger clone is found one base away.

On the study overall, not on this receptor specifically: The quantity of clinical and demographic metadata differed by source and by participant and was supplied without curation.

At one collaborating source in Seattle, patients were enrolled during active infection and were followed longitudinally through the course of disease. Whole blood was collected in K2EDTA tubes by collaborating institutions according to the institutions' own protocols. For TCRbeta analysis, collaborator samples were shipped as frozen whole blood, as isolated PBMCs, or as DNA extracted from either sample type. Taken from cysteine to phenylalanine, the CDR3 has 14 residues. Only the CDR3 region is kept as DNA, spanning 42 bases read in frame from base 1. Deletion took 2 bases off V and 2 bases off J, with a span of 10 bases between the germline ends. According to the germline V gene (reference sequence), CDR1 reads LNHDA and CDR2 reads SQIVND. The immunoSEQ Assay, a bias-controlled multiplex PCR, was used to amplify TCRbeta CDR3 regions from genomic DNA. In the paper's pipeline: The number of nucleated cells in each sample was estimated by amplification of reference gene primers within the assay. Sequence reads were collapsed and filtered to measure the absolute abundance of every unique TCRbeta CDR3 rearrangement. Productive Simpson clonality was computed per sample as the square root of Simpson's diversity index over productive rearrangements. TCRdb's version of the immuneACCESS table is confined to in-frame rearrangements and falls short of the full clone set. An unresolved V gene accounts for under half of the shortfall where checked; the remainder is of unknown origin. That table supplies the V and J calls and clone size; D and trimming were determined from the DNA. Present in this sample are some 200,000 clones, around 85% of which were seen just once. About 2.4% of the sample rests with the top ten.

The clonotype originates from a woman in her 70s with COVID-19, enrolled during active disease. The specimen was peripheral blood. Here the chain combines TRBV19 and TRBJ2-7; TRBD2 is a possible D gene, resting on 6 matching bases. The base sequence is TGTGCCAGTAGTATAAGTCGGGGGACCTACGAGCAGTACTTC. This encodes CASSISRGTYEQYF.